The 9 T cell receptor beta chains in this list originate from one sample, sequenced in a study of graft-versus-host responses after intestinal transplantation. The protocol was immunoSEQ multiplex PCR, while the TCRdb copy is restricted to in-frame clones and leaves out a portion. This sample has roughly 25,000 clones, with 75% to 90% found just once. The specimen comprised PBMCs, sampled 28 days after intestinal transplant. The receptors were gathered from a human patient who received an intestinal transplant, so some T cells may come from the graft donor.

The chain joins TRBV10-2 to TRBJ2-5, with TRBD2 matching 8 bases. CDR1 is WSHSY and CDR2 is SAAADI in the germline V gene. The V gene end was trimmed by 8 bases and the J gene end by 5 bases; junction bases not matched to a gene: 10. The CDR3 covers 14 residues. The CDR3: CASLAGLDSETQYF. CDR3 nucleotide sequence: TGCGCCAGCTTAGCGGGACTAGATTCCGAGACCCAGTACTTC.

The rearrangement uses TRBV9 and TRBJ2-5; a possible D gene is TRBD2 (5 bases). Germline lookup yields CDR1 SGDLS and CDR2 YYNGEE. Deletions cut 6 bases from V and 3 bases from J, with 12 bases between. The CDR3 is 13 residues long. The CDR3 loop is CASNEGAEETQYF. The DNA for the CDR3 is TGTGCCAGCAACGAGGGCGCGGAAGAGACCCAGTACTTC.

CDR3 nucleotides: TGTGCCAGCAGTGGGTCACAGGGTGTCAATCAGCCCCAGCATTTT. Translating it yields CASSGSQGVNQPQHF. The chain uses TRBV2 and TRBJ1-5; D possibly corresponds to TRBD1 (6 bases). CDR1 SNHLY and CDR2 FYNNEI come from the germline V gene. The CDR3 is 15 residues long. Trimming stripped 4 bases from V and 3 bases from J, with 13 bases between.

The CDR3 sequence is CAISSTPGLAVYEQYF. In DNA form, the CDR3 reads TGTGCCATTTCCTCTACCCCGGGACTAGCGGTCTACGAGCAGTACTTC. This chain joins TRBV28 and TRBJ2-7, with TRBD2 matching 11 bases. V lost 10 bases, J lost 3 bases, and 14 bases stayed unmatched. There are 16 residues in the CDR3. CDR1 is MDHEN and CDR2 is SYDVKM in the germline V gene.

This chain uses TRBV29-1 with TRBJ2-7; D remains ambiguous. The CDR3 sequence is 12 residues long. Germline-derived CDR1 and CDR2 are SQVTM and ANQGSEA. V lost 4 bases and J 0 bases, leaving 7 bases between the germline ends. CDR3 loop: CSVARDSYEQYF. Here the CDR3 DNA reads TGCAGCGTTGCAAGGGACTCCTACGAGCAGTACTTC.

This chain uses TRBV15 with TRBJ2-3, with 9 bases lining up with TRBD2. The CDR3 is 17 residues long. V lost 0 bases to trimming and J lost 0 bases; unmatched junction nucleotides: 4. Per germline, CDR1 LNHNV and CDR2 YYDKDF (reference sequence). CDR3 residues: CATSRDQGLASTDTQYF. The CDR3 DNA reads TGTGCCACCAGCAGAGATCAGGGACTAGCCAGCACAGATACGCAGTATTTT.

The genes are TRBV5-1 and TRBJ2-5, with 7 bases matching TRBD1. The CDR3 runs 14 residues. Germline V CDR1 and CDR2: SGHRS, YFSETQ. V was clipped by 0 bases and J by 4 bases; unmatched bases: 3. This chain's CDR3 is CASSLERGRETQYF. The CDR3 bases are TGCGCCAGCAGCTTGGAAAGGGGGCGAGAGACCCAGTACTTC.

The CDR3 loop reads CASSTRDRVPEAFF. In DNA, the CDR3 is TGTGCCAGCAGTACCCGGGACAGGGTCCCTGAAGCTTTCTTT. This chain connects TRBV4-2 to TRBJ1-1, with TRBD1 matching over 9 bases. CDR3 length equals 14 residues. Germline V CDR1 and CDR2: LGHNA, YNFKEQ. V dropped 6 bases and J dropped 6; count of bases not matched to a gene: 8.

The V call is TRBV11-2, the J call TRBJ1-3; perhaps TRBD1 as D (6 bases). The CDR3 runs to 16 residues. Germline CDR1 reads SGHAT; CDR2 reads FQNNGV. Trimming took 5 bases from V and 7 from J, leaving 21 bases between them. In DNA, the CDR3 is TGTGCCAGCAGCCCCCTCAAGGGGGGGAGAAAGAACACCATATATTTT. Residues: CASSPLKGGRKNTIYF.